The clone carrying this TCR beta chain was counted between two and nine times. Its antigen remains unknown. The unsorted libraries were prepared from 2 million PBMCs (stored at -80 C). cDNA synthesis was performed by 5'RACE with 10-nucleotide random UMIs. TCRdb called the 5' RACE reads again in MiXCR, with one record for every CDR3 protein. Among approximately 77,000 distinct CDR3 sequences listed, around a tenth were seen once. This record comes from a study of neurological immune-mediated disorders. General study points: The level of TCR clonal expansion was highest in patients with HTLV-1-associated myelopathy and lowest in multiple sclerosis, where it fell below the level seen in healthy controls.

The receptor was isolated from a man aged 50 to 60 in good health. Sequencing used PBMCs.

CDR3 protein: CSARSGTRGKLFF. The DNA of the CDR3 is TGCAGTGCTAGATCGGGGACTAGGGGAAAACTGTTTTTT. The chain has TRBV20-1 and TRBJ1-4; maybe TRBD1 (5 bases). The CDR3 sequence is 13 residues long. The V gene's germline CDR1 is DFQATT and CDR2 SNEGSKA (reference sequence). V lost 2 bases and J 10 bases, leaving 14 bases between the germline ends.